What follows is one T cell receptor beta chain and its context. Trimming at V came to 3 bases and at J to 2 bases, leaving 5 bases not matched to a gene. The CDR3 is made up of 15 amino acids. From germline, CDR1 is DFQATT and CDR2 SNEGSKA (reference sequence). The data are from a study of blood T cell repertoires in COVID-19. Study information: Nucleic acid was either cDNA or gDNA, and it came from T cells, B-cell-depleted T cells, or PBMCs.

Original processing methods: Amplification from reference gene primers served as the basis for estimated nucleated cell counts. Data came from immunoSEQ multiplex PCR; TCRdb stores just in-frame clones and leaves some out. V and J calls and clone size are copied from that table; D and trimming were computed from the DNA. The sample includes hundreds of thousands of clones, roughly 84% of them seen just once. The sample was peripheral blood. This chain connects TRBV20-1 to TRBJ1-5; the match to TRBD1 covers 9 bases. The receptor was isolated from a man in his forties with acute or convalescent COVID-19. CDR3: CSASYRGLGNQPQHF. CDR3 bases: TGCAGTGCTAGTTACAGGGGGCTAGGCAATCAGCCCCAGCATTTT.